This TCR beta chain comes out of a study of blood T cell repertoires in COVID-19. Study at large: Samples came from the United States, Italy and Spain, spanning acute and convalescent COVID-19. In each case, the material was cDNA or gDNA derived from T cells, B-cell-depleted T cells, or PBMCs.

Per the authors' pipeline: How many nucleated cells were present was estimated from reference gene primer amplification. The method was immunoSEQ multiplex PCR; TCRdb's version includes in-frame clones alone and lacks a portion of them. V and J calls and clone size follow that table, whereas D and trimming were derived from the DNA. Among 150,000 to 200,000 clones listed, 75% to 80% were seen once. This clonotype originated in a woman aged 70-85 years with acute or convalescent COVID-19. What was sequenced was peripheral blood.

The CDR3, as DNA: TGTGCCAGCAGCTCGGGGGAGGTAGACGATTCACCCCTCCACTTT. Translated: CASSSGEVDDSPLHF. The chain combines TRBV5-8 with TRBJ1-6, with a tentative D call TRBD1 (5 bases). V was pared by 3 bases and J by 8 bases, with 15 bases between. This CDR3 is 15 amino acids long. Looked up from germline, CDR1 is SGHTS and CDR2 is YDEGEE.